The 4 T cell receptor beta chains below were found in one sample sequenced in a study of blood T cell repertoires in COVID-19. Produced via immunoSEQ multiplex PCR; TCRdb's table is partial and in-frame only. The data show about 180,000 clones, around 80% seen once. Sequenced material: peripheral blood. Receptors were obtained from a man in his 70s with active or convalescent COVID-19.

The CDR3: CASSPYRGEKLFF. The CDR3 DNA reads as TGTGCCAGCTCACCATACCGAGGTGAAAAACTGTTTTTT. The V and J genes are TRBV18 and TRBJ1-4; no reliable D call. The germline gives CDR1 KGHSH, CDR2 LQKENI. V gave up 2 bases and J gave up 7 bases, with 8 bases separating them. The CDR3 covers 13 residues.

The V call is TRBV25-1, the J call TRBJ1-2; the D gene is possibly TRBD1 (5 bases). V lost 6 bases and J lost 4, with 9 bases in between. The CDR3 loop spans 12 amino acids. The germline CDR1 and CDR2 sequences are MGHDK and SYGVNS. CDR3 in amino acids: CASRQEGYGYTF. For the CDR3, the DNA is TGTGCCAGCAGACAGGAGGGCTATGGCTACACCTTC.

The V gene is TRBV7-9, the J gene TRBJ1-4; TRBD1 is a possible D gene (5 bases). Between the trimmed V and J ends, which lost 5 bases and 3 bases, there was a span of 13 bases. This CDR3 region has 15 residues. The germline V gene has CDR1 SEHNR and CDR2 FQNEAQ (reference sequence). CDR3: CASSTAGGSNEKLFF. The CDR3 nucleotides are TGTGCCAGCAGCACTGCGGGGGGATCTAATGAAAAACTGTTTTTT.

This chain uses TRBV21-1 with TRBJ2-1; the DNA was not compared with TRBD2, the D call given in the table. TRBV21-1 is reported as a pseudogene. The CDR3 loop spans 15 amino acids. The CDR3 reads CASRPRTSGVCEQFF. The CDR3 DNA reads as TGTGCCAGCAGACCCCGGACTAGCGGGGTTTGTGAGCAGTTCTTC.